The clone carrying this TCR beta chain showed up just a few times. What it binds is not known. TRB rearrangements spanning V, D and J were amplified using mixed TRB-A/B primers. One entry per CDR3 protein results from TCRdb running MiXCR on the multiplex PCR reads. The data show more than 8,500 distinct CDR3 sequences, under 50% seen once. The template was genomic DNA from peripheral blood, not RNA. The sample is drawn from a study of T cell repertoires in aging, cancer and after chemotherapy. The overall study: Glioblastoma patients receiving temozolomide-based therapy gave paired samples before and after chemotherapy.

V trimming: 10 bases; J trimming: 2 bases; junction bases outside the gene matches: 11. The germline V gene encodes CDR1 LNHDA and CDR2 SQIVND (reference sequence). The CDR3 totals 15 residues. Overall study results and limits: In each cancer cohort, median generation probability increased across chemotherapy, suggesting thymic output rebounded.

The sequenced sample consisted of blood. The chain is built from TRBV19 and TRBJ2-3; 8 nucleotides match TRBD1. The TCR sequence derives from a human donor with a solid tumor. The CDR3 here is CATSQQGALTDTQYF. For the CDR3, the DNA is TGTGCCACTTCCCAGCAGGGGGCCCTCACAGATACGCAGTATTTT.